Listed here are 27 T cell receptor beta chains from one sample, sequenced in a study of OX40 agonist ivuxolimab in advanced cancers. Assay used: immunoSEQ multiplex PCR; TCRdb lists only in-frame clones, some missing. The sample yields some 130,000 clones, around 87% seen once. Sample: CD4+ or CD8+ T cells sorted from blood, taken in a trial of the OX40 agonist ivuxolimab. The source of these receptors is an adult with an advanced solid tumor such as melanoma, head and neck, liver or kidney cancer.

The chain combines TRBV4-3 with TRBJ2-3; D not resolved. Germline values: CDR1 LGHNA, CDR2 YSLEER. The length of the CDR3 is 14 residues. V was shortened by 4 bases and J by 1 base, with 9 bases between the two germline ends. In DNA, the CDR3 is TGCGCCAGCAGCCCTTATCGGGGCACAGATACGCAGTATTTT. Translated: CASSPYRGTDTQYF.

The CDR3 coding sequence is TGTGCCAGCAGCCCCCCAGGTCCCCCTGAGACCCAGTACTTC. It codes for CASSPPGPPETQYF. This rearrangement joins TRBV7-2 to TRBJ2-5; no reliable D call. This CDR3 has 14 residues. Germline V CDR1 and CDR2: SGHTA, FQGNSA. Trimming took off 5 bases at V and 5 bases at J, with 15 bases between the two ends. Drawing the rest from reference TRBV7-2 and TRBJ2-5, the complete variable domain is GAGVSQSPSNKVTEKGKDVELRCDPISGHTALYWYRQSLGQGLEFLIYFQGNSAPDKSGLPSDRFSAERTGGSVSTLTIQRTQQEDSAVYLCASSPPGPPETQYFGPGTRLLVL.

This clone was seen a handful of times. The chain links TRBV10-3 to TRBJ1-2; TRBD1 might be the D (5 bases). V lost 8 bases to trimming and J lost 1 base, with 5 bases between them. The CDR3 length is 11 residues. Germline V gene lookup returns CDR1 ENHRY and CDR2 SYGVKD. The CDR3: CAIGGNYGYTF. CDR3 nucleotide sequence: TGTGCCATCGGGGGTAACTATGGCTACACCTTC.

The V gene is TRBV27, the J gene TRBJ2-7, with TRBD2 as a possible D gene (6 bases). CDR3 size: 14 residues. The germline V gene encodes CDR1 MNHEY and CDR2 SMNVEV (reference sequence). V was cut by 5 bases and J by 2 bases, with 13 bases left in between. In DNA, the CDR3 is TGTGCCAGCAGTCTAACGGGACTTCCCTACGAGCAGTACTTC. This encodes CASSLTGLPYEQYF.

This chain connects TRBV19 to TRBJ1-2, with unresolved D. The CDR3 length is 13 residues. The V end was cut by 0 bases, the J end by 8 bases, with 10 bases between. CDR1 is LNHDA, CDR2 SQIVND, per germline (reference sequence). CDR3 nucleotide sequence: TGTGCCAGTAGTATAGATGGACGGAGCGGCTACACCTTC. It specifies CASSIDGRSGYTF.

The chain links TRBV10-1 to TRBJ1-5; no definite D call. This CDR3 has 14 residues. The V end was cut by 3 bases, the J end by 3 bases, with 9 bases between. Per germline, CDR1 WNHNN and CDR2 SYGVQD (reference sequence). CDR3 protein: CASSDVWHNQPQHF. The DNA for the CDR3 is TGCGCCAGCAGTGACGTATGGCACAATCAGCCCCAGCATTTT.

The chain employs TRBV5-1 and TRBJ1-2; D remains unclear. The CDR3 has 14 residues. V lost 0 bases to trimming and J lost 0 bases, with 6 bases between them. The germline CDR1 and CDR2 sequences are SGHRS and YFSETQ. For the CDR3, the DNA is TGCGCCAGCAGCTTGGAAGGCTCTAACTATGGCTACACCTTC. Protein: CASSLEGSNYGYTF.

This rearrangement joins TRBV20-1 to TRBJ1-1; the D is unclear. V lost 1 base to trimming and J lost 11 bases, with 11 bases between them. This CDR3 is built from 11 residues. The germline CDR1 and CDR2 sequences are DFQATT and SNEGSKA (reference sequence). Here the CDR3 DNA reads TGCAGTGCTAGAGTCGAGGGCGGGGCTTTCTTT. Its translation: CSARVEGGAFF.

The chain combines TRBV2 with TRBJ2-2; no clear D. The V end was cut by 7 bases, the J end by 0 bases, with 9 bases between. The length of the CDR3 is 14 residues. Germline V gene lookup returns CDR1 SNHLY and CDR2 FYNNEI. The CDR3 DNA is TGTGCCAGCATGGTGGGCGCGAACACCGGGGAGCTGTTTTTT. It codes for CASMVGANTGELFF.

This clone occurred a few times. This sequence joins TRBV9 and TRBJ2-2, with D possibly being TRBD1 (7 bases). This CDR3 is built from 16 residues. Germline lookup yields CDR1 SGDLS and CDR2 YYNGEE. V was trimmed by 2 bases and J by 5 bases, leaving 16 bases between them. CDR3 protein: CASSVSATGRTGELFF. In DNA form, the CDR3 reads TGTGCCAGCAGCGTGAGTGCGACAGGGAGGACCGGGGAGCTGTTTTTT.

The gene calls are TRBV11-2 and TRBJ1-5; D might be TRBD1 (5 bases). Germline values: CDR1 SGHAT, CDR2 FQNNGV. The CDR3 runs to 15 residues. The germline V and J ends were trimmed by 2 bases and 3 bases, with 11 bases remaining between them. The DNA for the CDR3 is TGTGCCAGCAGCTTAAGGGGTTACTCCAATCAGCCCCAGCATTTT. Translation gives CASSLRGYSNQPQHF.

The chain's CDR3 is CASSLVGLAGRYQETQYF. As DNA, the CDR3 is TGCGCCAGCAGCTTGGTGGGACTAGCGGGGCGGTACCAAGAGACCCAGTACTTC. The chain is built from TRBV5-1 and TRBJ2-5; TRBD2 aligns across 13 bases. The germline gives CDR1 SGHRS, CDR2 YFSETQ. The CDR3 runs to 18 residues. V lost 0 bases, J lost 0 bases, and 5 bases stayed unmatched.

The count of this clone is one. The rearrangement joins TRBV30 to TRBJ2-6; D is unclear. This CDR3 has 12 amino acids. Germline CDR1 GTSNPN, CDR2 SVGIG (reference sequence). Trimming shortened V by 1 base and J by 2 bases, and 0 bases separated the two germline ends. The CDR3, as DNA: TGTGCCTGGAGTGCTGGGGCCAACGTCCTGACTTTC. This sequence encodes CAWSAGANVLTF.

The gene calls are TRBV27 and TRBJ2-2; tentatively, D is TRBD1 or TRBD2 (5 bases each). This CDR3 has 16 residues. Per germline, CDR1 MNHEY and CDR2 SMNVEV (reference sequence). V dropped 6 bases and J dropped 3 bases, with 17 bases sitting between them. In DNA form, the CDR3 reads TGTGCCAGCAGCCTTATATGGGGGTCCGACACCGGGGAGCTGTTTTTT. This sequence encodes CASSLIWGSDTGELFF.

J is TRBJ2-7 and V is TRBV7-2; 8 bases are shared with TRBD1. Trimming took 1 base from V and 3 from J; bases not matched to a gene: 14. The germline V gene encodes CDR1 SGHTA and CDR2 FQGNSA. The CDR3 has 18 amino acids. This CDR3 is CASSLDSVYGTGLYEQYF. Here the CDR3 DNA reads TGTGCCAGCAGCTTAGATTCAGTATACGGGACAGGACTCTACGAGCAGTACTTC.

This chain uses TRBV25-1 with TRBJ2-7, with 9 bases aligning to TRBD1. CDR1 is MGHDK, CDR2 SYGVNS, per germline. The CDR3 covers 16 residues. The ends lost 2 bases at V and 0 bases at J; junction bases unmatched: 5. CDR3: CASSETGGRGSYEQYF. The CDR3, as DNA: TGTGCCAGCAGTGAAACAGGGGGCCGGGGCTCCTACGAGCAGTACTTC.

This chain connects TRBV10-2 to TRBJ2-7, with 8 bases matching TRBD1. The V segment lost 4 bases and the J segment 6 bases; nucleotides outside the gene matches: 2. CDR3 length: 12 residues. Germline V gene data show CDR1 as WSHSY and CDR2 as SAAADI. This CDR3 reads CASSVDRGEQYF. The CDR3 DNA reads TGCGCCAGCAGTGTAGACAGGGGCGAGCAGTACTTC.

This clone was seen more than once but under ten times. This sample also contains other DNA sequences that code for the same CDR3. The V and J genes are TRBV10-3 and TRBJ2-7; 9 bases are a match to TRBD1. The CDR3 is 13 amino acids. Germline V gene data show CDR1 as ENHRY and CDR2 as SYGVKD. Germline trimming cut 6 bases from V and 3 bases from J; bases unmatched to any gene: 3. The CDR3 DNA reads TGTGCCATCAGGGACAGGGGCCTCTACGAGCAGTACTTC. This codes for CAIRDRGLYEQYF.

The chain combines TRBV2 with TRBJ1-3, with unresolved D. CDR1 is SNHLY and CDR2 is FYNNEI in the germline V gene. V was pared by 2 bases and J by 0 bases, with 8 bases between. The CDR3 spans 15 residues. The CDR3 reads CASSESGISGNTIYF. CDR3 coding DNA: TGTGCCAGCAGTGAAAGTGGGATCTCTGGAAACACCATATATTTT.

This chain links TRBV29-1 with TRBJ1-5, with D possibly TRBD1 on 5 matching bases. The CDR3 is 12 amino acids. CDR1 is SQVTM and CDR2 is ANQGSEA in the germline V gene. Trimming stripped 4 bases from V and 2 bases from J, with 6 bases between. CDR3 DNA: TGCAGCGTTGGAGGGGGCAATCAGCCCCAGCATTTT. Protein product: CSVGGGNQPQHF.

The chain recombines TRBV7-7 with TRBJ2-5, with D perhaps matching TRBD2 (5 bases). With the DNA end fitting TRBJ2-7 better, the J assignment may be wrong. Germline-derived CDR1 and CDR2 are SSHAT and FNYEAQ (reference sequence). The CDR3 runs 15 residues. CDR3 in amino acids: CASRPLERISYEQYF. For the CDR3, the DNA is TGTGCCAGCAGACCTCTGGAGCGGATCTCCTACGAGCAGTACTTC.

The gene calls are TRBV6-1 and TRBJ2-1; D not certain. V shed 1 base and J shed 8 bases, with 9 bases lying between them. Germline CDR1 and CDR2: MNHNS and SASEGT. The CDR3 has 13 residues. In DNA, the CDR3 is TGTGCCAGCAGTGAAGTTGATAGGGATGAGCAGTTCTTC. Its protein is CASSEVDRDEQFF.

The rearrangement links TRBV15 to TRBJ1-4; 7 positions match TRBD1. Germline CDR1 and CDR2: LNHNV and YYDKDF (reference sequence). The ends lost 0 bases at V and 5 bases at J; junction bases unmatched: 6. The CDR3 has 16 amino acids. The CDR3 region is CATSRDAGTANEKLFF. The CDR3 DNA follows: TGTGCCACCAGCAGAGATGCTGGGACAGCGAATGAAAAACTGTTTTTT.

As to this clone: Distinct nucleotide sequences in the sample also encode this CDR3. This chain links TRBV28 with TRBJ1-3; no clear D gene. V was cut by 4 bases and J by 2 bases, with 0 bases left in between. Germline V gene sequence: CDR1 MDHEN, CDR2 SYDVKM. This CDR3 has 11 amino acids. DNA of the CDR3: TGTGCCAGCAGTTCTGGAAACACCATATATTTT. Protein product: CASSSGNTIYF.

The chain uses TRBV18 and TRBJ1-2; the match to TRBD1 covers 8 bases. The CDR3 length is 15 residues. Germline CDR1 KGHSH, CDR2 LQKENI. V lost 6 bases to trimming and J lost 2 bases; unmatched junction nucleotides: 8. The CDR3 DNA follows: TGTGCCAGCTCTTCAGGACAGGGATTGAACTATGGCTACACCTTC. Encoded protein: CASSSGQGLNYGYTF.

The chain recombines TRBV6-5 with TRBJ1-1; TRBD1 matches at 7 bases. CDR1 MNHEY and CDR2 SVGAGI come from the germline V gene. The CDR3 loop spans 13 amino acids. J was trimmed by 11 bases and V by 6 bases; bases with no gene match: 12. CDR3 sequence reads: CASSHDRAEKAFF. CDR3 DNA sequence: TGTGCCAGCAGCCACGACAGGGCCGAGAAGGCTTTCTTT.

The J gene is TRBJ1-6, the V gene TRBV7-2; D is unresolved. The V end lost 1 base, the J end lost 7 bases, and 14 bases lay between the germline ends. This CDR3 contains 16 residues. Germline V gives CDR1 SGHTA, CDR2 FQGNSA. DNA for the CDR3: TGTGCCAGCAGCTTAGTCCCCCGGGGAGGAAATTCACCCCTCCACTTT. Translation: CASSLVPRGGNSPLHF.